This T cell receptor beta chain originates from a study of chemoradiotherapy in HPV16-positive cancers. Samples were taken several times over chemoradiotherapy. Sequenced by immunoSEQ multiplex PCR; TCRdb stores in-frame clones only, minus some. Of tens of thousands of clones in the sample, about 88% were seen once. The TCR comes from a human donor with HPV-associated anogenital cancer. This specimen consisted of blood, obtained from a patient who underwent chemoradiotherapy.

The CDR3 DNA is TGTGCCAGCTCACGGACAGGGGGCGATTCCGGGGAGCTGTTTTTT. Amino acid sequence: CASSRTGGDSGELFF. V gene TRBV18 combines with J gene TRBJ2-2, with 11 positions matching TRBD1. CDR1 is KGHSH and CDR2 is LQKENI in the germline V gene. This CDR3 is 15 amino acids long. The ends lost 4 bases at V and 6 bases at J; junction bases unmatched: 4.